This T cell receptor (beta chain) is drawn from a study of blood T cell repertoires in COVID-19 (dated by TCRdb to about 2020). Notes on the research overall: Samples covering the acute and convalescent phases of COVID-19 were provided by collaborators in the United States, Italy and Spain. The repertoires were made available in a free public database intended to serve as a resource for research on the immune response to SARS-CoV-2. The sample metadata nearly always contained a de-identified subject ID, COVID-19 status, age in years and sex. The samples were drawn from two sources: the first 160 participants of the ongoing ImmuneRACE study, and 1,254 subjects contributed by 6 global collaborators. Where available, HLA class I and class II types were taken from metadata supplied by the sample provider and were not determined by assay-based typing. The prospective study material was composed of cDNA or gDNA derived from T cells, B-cell-depleted T cells, or PBMCs. Subjects who had been exposed to COVID-19, were actively infected with it, or had recovered from it provided the deeply sampled blood TCRbeta repertoires that made up the dataset.

Study-wide conclusions, independent of this receptor: Clinical and demographic metadata were provided uncurated, with the amount varying by source and participant.

The CDR3 contains 13 residues, cysteine and phenylalanine counted. Here the CDR3 DNA is all that survives: 39 bases in frame from base 1. The junction shows trimming of 1 base on V and 5 bases on J, plus 5 bases between the germline ends. Per the germline V gene (reference sequence), SEHNR is the CDR1 and FQNEAQ is the CDR2. TCRbeta CDR3 regions were amplified from genomic DNA by means of the immunoSEQ Assay, a bias-controlled multiplex PCR. The authors' analysis ran thus. The number of nucleated cells in each sample was estimated from the amplification of reference gene primers within the assay. Sequence reads were collapsed and filtered to measure the absolute abundance of every unique TCRbeta CDR3 rearrangement. Productive Simpson clonality was computed per sample as the square root of Simpson's diversity index over productive rearrangements. This immuneACCESS table, as held by TCRdb, lists in-frame sequences with V and J called but not all clones. Of the missing ones, under half trace to an unresolved V gene in checked studies; the others have no known cause. That table gives V, J and clone size, and the DNA gave D and trimming. The sample table shows 35,000 to 50,000 clones, and approximately 85% are seen once. The top ten clones comprise about 4.6% of the sample.

Whole blood was collected in K2EDTA tubes by collaborating institutions according to the institutions' own protocols. Collaborator samples were shipped for TCRbeta analysis as frozen whole blood, isolated PBMCs, or DNA extracted from either sample type. With regard to this clone: The clone's antigen remains unknown. No much larger clonotype is one base removed from it; base qualities were not supplied.

The rearrangement combines TRBV7-9 with TRBJ2-2; no D gene call is confident. The sample comprised peripheral blood. The receptor was derived from a man between 60 and 70 years old with acute or convalescent COVID-19. The nucleotide sequence reads as follows: TGTGCCAGCAGCTTAGATCCAACCGGGGAGCTGTTTTTT. Its protein reads: CASSLDPTGELFF.